This T cell receptor (beta chain) comes out of a study of graft-versus-host responses after intestinal transplantation. Turning to the study itself: Anti-thymocyte globulin induction was given to all recipients, followed by tacrolimus and steroids for roughly three years.

Trimming at V came to 5 bases and at J to 7 bases, leaving 13 bases not matched to a gene. The CDR3 has 16 residues. Germline values: CDR1 MDHEN, CDR2 SYDVKM. Broader study findings: After transplant, early declines in HvG clones were associated with peak levels of circulating GvH clones. Elevated graft-versus-host to host-versus-graft clonal ratios in allografts were recorded for patients with graft-donor T cell macrochimerism.

Of note for this clone: The antigen remains unidentified.

TCRdb's copy holds only in-frame clones and misses some; the assay was immunoSEQ multiplex PCR. Among 74,000 or so clones, around 92% were seen once, and the ten largest hold 0.55% to 0.75%. Sequencing used PBMCs, obtained 98 days after intestinal transplantation. V usage is TRBV28 and J usage is TRBJ1-5; TRBD1 matches 8 bases. The sequence was collected from a human patient who received an intestinal transplant, so some T cells may come from the graft donor. The CDR3 sequence: CASSRARQGFRQPQHF. CDR3 DNA sequence: TGTGCCAGCAGTAGGGCTCGACAGGGGTTCAGGCAGCCCCAGCATTTT.